What follows describes a single T cell receptor beta chain. Its antigen is undetermined. The entirety of the isolated RNA underwent reverse transcription, so expressed TCRB transcripts were sequenced. Assay used: immunoSEQ multiplex PCR; TCRdb lists only in-frame clones, some missing. The sample yields around 250,000 clones, about 20% seen once. CDR1 and CDR2 (germline): ENHRY, SYGVKD. CDR3 length: 13 residues. V was trimmed by 6 bases and J by 1 base, leaving 9 bases between them. This entry belongs to a study of beta chain features in type 1 diabetes. Study background: Across every sample, about 110 million sorted cells were examined in total. Study outcomes and limitations: People with Type 1 diabetes carried modestly yet significantly shorter TCRB CDR3s in all four CD4+ subsets. A possible short-template PCR bias applies equally to patients and controls. cDNA sequencing could over-represent cells with high TCR expression. The study found that naive, central memory and Treg TCRB repertoires appeared more similar in patients than in healthy donors.

Sequencing input: naive CD4+ T cells from blood. The chain has TRBV10-3 and TRBJ1-2; the D gene is possibly TRBD1 (6 bases). This receptor was taken from a woman in her thirties or forties with type 1 diabetes. The CDR3 DNA reads as TGTGCCATCAGCAGGGACAATAACTATGGCTACACCTTC. This codes for CAISRDNNYGYTF.